Following are 21 T cell receptor beta chains from one sample sequenced in a study of blood T cell repertoires in COVID-19. Assay used: immunoSEQ multiplex PCR; TCRdb lists only in-frame clones, some missing. The sample holds 280,000 or so clones, 85% seen once. What was sequenced was PBMCs or T cells enriched from blood (not recorded which). Receptors originate from a woman between 45 and 60 years old who had recovered from COVID-19.

V usage is TRBV12-3 or TRBV12-4 and J usage is TRBJ2-5, with D tentatively TRBD2 (5 bases). V lost 2 bases, J lost 4 bases, and 5 bases lay in between. This CDR3 has 12 amino acids. As DNA, the CDR3 is TGTGCCAGCAGTTTACGGGGAGAGACCCAGTACTTC. It encodes CASSLRGETQYF.

This chain links TRBV30 with TRBJ1-2; possibly TRBD1 for D (5 bases). V was shortened by 5 bases and J by 4 bases, with 14 bases between the two germline ends. The germline CDR1 and CDR2 sequences are GTSNPN and SVGIG (reference sequence). This CDR3 comprises 13 residues. DNA of the CDR3: TGTGCCTGGCATGACCAGGGAGGCTATGGCTACACCTTC. Amino acids: CAWHDQGGYGYTF.

This clone was observed a single time. The V and J genes are TRBV20-1 and TRBJ2-7; TRBD2 is a possible D gene (5 bases). V lost 3 bases to trimming and J lost 1 base, with 22 bases between them. CDR1 DFQATT and CDR2 SNEGSKA come from the germline V gene (reference sequence). The CDR3 sequence is 17 residues long. CDR3 amino acids: CSASAAGWETTSYEQYF. CDR3 DNA sequence: TGCAGTGCTAGTGCCGCCGGCTGGGAGACCACTTCCTACGAGCAGTACTTC.

The rearrangement uses TRBV29-1 and TRBJ1-1; TRBD1 agrees at 7 bases. This CDR3 has 13 amino acids. Germline lookup yields CDR1 SQVTM and CDR2 ANQGSEA. Losses at the gene ends were 6 bases for V and 10 bases for J; bases not matched to a gene: 14. CDR3 residues: CSVVDRDPEGAFF. CDR3 nucleotides: TGCAGCGTCGTCGACAGGGACCCAGAGGGAGCTTTCTTT.

The chain links TRBV7-9 to TRBJ2-1; 13 positions match TRBD2. V shed 5 bases and J 7 bases; nucleotides not matched to a gene: 8. From germline, CDR1 is SEHNR and CDR2 FQNEAQ (reference sequence). The CDR3 runs 16 residues. The CDR3 DNA reads as TGTGCCAGCAGCATGGGTGGGACTAGCGGGAAGAATGAGCAGTTCTTC. Protein: CASSMGGTSGKNEQFF.

This chain uses TRBV2 with TRBJ1-2; TRBD1 agrees at 7 bases. This CDR3 has 13 residues. V gave up 6 bases and J gave up 3 bases; unmatched junction bases: 4. Germline V lookup: CDR1 SNHLY, CDR2 FYNNEI. Here the CDR3 reads CASRGQLDYGYTF. In DNA, the CDR3 is TGTGCCAGCAGGGGACAGTTGGACTATGGCTACACCTTC.

This clone has just a few counts. This chain links TRBV5-1 with TRBJ1-2; tentative D call: TRBD1 (6 bases). Per the germline V gene, CDR1 is SGHRS and CDR2 is YFSETQ. Deletions cut 1 base from V and 6 bases from J, with 13 bases between. This CDR3 comprises 14 residues. Written as DNA, the CDR3 is TGCGCCAGCAGCTTGACCACAGGGACCGATGGCTACACCTTC. Its translation: CASSLTTGTDGYTF.

The chain joins TRBV30 to TRBJ2-5; the match to TRBD2 covers 12 bases. The CDR3 is 15 residues long. Germline V gives CDR1 GTSNPN, CDR2 SVGIG (reference sequence). Unmatched junction bases numbered 6, after V lost 2 bases and J lost 5 bases. CDR3 nucleotide sequence: TGTGCCTGGAGTTCCCTAGCGGGGGGGCAGGAGACCCAGTACTTC. Translated: CAWSSLAGGQETQYF.

The chain joins TRBV5-6 to TRBJ2-5, with D possibly TRBD1 on 5 matching bases. V was shortened by 1 base and J by 4 bases, with 5 bases between the two germline ends. CDR3 length: 12 amino acids. The germline V gene has CDR1 SGHDT and CDR2 YYEEEE. The CDR3 spells CASSLQGETQYF. The CDR3 coding sequence is TGTGCCAGCAGCTTGCAGGGAGAGACCCAGTACTTC.

This chain uses TRBV30 with TRBJ1-3; D is undetermined. The V end was cut by 5 bases, the J end by 0 bases, with 8 bases between. CDR3 size: 13 residues. Germline V gene sequence: CDR1 GTSNPN, CDR2 SVGIG (reference sequence). CDR3 region: CAWGFSSGNTIYF. CDR3 bases: TGTGCCTGGGGCTTTAGCTCTGGAAACACCATATATTTT. The full variable domain, rest sourced from reference TRBV30 and TRBJ1-3, is SQTIHQWPATLVQPVGSPLSLECTVEGTSNPNLYWYRQAAGRGLQLLFYSVGIGQISSEVPQNLSASRPQDRQFILSSKKLLLSDSGFYLCAWGFSSGNTIYFGEGSWLTVV.

The chain has TRBV5-1 and TRBJ1-2; 7 bases map to TRBD1. The J segment lost 2 bases and the V segment lost 3 bases, leaving 7 bases of the junction unmatched. CDR3 length: 15 residues. Germline assignment: CDR1 SGHRS and CDR2 YFSETQ. The CDR3 spells CASSSGQILNYGYTF. CDR3 sequence (DNA): TGCGCCAGCAGCTCGGGACAGATCCTGAACTATGGCTACACCTTC.

The V call is TRBV21-1, the J call TRBJ2-3; TRBD1 is the table's D call and was not checked against the DNA. TRBV21-1 represents a pseudogene. The CDR3 runs to 15 residues. This CDR3 is CASSKDRGSTDTQYF. In DNA, the CDR3 is TGTGCCAGCAGCAAAGACAGGGGTAGCACAGATACGCAGTATTTT.

The CDR3 DNA sequence: TGCGCCAGCAGCTTGGAGAACCCCGACATTCCCCTCCACTTT. It encodes CASSLENPDIPLHF. This chain connects TRBV5-1 to TRBJ1-6; D is unresolved. This CDR3 has 14 residues. Germline V gene sequence: CDR1 SGHRS, CDR2 YFSETQ. V shed 0 bases and J shed 13 bases, with 14 bases lying between them.

The chain carries TRBV21-1 and TRBJ2-1; the DNA was not used to check the table's D call, TRBD2. TRBV21-1 is reported as a pseudogene. The CDR3 is made up of 17 amino acids. The CDR3 DNA reads TGTGCCAGCAGCAAACGATCCCTAGCGGTGACCTACAATGAGCAGTTCTTC. It codes for CASSKRSLAVTYNEQFF.

V usage is TRBV7-2 and J usage is TRBJ2-7; TRBD2 agrees at 8 bases. This CDR3 contains 16 residues. The V gene end was trimmed by 2 bases and the J gene end by 2 bases; junction bases not matched to a gene: 8. Per the germline V gene, CDR1 is SGHTA and CDR2 is FQGNSA. CDR3 amino acids: CASSLRAGAETYEQYF. CDR3 bases: TGTGCCAGCAGCTTACGAGCGGGGGCTGAGACCTACGAGCAGTACTTC.

V gene TRBV6-5 combines with J gene TRBJ1-6; D gene unclear. This CDR3 has 15 amino acids. Germline-derived CDR1 and CDR2 are MNHEY and SVGAGI. V lost 6 bases to trimming and J lost 0 bases, with 9 bases between them. CDR3 in amino acids: CASRLSGSYNSPLHF. The CDR3 bases are TGTGCCAGCAGGCTTTCGGGCTCCTATAATTCACCCCTCCACTTT.

The rearrangement uses TRBV20-1 and TRBJ1-1; D call uncertain. Germline CDR1 DFQATT, CDR2 SNEGSKA (reference sequence). The CDR3 runs to 11 residues. The germline V and J ends were trimmed by 2 bases and 8 bases, with 9 bases remaining between them. The CDR3 loop reads CSARTPSEAFF. The CDR3 DNA reads as TGCAGTGCTAGAACCCCTAGCGAAGCTTTCTTT.

The chain has TRBV4-1 and TRBJ1-1; the D is unclear. With 4 bases removed from V and 0 bases from J, the gap between germline ends came to 15 bases. CDR1 and CDR2 from the germline V gene are MGHRA and YSYEKL. CDR3 length: 16 amino acids. In DNA form, the CDR3 reads TGCGCCAGCAGCCGACGGGGTGAGGCTATGAACACTGAAGCTTTCTTT. The encoded protein is CASSRRGEAMNTEAFF.

The V gene is TRBV2, the J gene TRBJ1-4; no reliable D call. Trimming left V 8 bases short and J 10 bases short, with 23 bases between. Germline assignment: CDR1 SNHLY and CDR2 FYNNEI. CDR3 length: 15 residues. CDR3 protein: CASSLSDLAKGKLFF. The DNA for the CDR3 is TGTGCCAGCTCCCTCTCGGACCTAGCAAAAGGAAAACTGTTTTTT.

V and J are TRBV7-3 and TRBJ1-1; 8 positions agree with TRBD1. Germline lookup yields CDR1 SGHTA and CDR2 FQGTGA. CDR3 length: 14 residues. Trimming took 5 bases from V and 4 from J; bases not matched to a gene: 6. The CDR3 DNA is TGTGCCAGCAGCCCACAGGGGGAGGGCACTGAAGCTTTCTTT. Translated: CASSPQGEGTEAFF.

The CDR3 sequence: CASREAVNSYEQYF. The CDR3 bases are TGTGCCAGTCGCGAGGCGGTGAACTCCTACGAGCAGTACTTC. This chain uses TRBV19 with TRBJ2-7; D gene uncertain. Trimming removed 8 bases at V and 0 bases at J, with 14 bases between. The CDR3 has 14 residues. CDR1 is LNHDA, CDR2 SQIVND, per germline (reference sequence).